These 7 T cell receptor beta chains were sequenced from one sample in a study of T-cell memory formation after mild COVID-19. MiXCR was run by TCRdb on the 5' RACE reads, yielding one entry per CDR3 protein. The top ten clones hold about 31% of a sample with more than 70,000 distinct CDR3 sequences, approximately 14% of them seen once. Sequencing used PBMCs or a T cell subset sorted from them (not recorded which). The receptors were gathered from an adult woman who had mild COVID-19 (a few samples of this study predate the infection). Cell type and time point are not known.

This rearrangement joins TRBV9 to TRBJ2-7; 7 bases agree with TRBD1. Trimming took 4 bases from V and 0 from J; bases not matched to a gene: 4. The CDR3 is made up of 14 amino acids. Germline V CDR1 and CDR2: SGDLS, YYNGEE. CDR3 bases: TGTGCCAGCAGCTCACAGGGGAGCTCCTACGAGCAGTACTTC. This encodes CASSSQGSSYEQYF.

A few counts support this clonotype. In DNA, the CDR3 is TGTGCCAGCAGCCTACCGACGGACAGGGCGGGAGAGCAGTACTTC. As protein: CASSLPTDRAGEQYF. This sequence joins TRBV7-8 and TRBJ2-7; 8 bases are a match to TRBD1. This CDR3 comprises 15 residues. V was clipped by 5 bases and J by 7 bases; unmatched bases: 13. CDR1 is SGHVS, CDR2 FQNEAQ, per germline.

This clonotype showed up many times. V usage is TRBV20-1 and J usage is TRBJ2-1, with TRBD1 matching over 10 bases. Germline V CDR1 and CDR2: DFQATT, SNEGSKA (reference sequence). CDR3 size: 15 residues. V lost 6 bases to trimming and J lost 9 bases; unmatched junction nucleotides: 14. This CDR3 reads CSARRRQGAIGEQFF. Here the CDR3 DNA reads TGCAGTGCCAGAAGGAGACAGGGGGCGATTGGTGAGCAGTTCTTC.

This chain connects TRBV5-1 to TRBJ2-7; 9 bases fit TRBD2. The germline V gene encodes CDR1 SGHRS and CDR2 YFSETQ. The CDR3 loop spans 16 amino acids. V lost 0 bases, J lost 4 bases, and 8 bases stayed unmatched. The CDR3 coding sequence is TGCGCCAGCAGCTTGGTTCCTAGCGGGGAACCTTACGAGCAGTACTTC. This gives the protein CASSLVPSGEPYEQYF.

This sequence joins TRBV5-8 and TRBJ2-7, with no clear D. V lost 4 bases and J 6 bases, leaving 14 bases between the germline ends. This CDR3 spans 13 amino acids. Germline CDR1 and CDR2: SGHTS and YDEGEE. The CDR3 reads CASSAKGNLEQYF. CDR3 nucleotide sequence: TGTGCCAGCAGCGCTAAGGGTAACCTCGAGCAGTACTTC. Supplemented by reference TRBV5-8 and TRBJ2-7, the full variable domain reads EAGVTQSPTHLIKTRGQQATLRCSPISGHTSVYWYQQALGLGLQFLLWYDEGEERNRGNFPPRFSGRQFPNYSSELNVNALELEDSALYLCASSAKGNLEQYFGPGTRLTVT.

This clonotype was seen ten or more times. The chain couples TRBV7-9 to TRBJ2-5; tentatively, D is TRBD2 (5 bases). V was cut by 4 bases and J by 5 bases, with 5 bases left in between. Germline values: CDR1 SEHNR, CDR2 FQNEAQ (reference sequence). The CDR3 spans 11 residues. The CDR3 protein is CASSWEETQYF. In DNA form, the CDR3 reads TGTGCCAGCAGCTGGGAGGAGACCCAGTACTTC.

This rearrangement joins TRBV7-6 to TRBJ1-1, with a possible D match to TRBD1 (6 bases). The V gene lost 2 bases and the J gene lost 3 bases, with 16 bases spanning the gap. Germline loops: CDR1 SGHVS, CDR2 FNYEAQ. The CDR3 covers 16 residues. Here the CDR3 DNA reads TGTGCCAGCAGCTTAATCCCCAGGGGTGTATACACTGAAGCTTTCTTT. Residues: CASSLIPRGVYTEAFF. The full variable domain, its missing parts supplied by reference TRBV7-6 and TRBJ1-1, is GAGVSQSPRYKVTKRGQDVALRCDPISGHVSLYWYRQALGQGPEFLTYFNYEAQQDKSGLPNDRFSAERPEGSISTLTIQRTEQRDSAMYRCASSLIPRGVYTEAFFGQGTRLTVV.